These 25 T cell receptor beta chains were all obtained from the same sample, sequenced in a study of T cell repertoires in cytomegalovirus infection. The antigens of these receptors remain unknown. Each CDR3 protein gets one entry after TCRdb re-called the reads with MiXCR. The sample has approximately 110,000 distinct CDR3 sequences; roughly 39% are singletons. Sequences were derived from CD8+ T cells from cultured PBMCs, sampled from culture after CMV antigen stimulation. Receptors originate from a human donor in good health (CMV status not recorded). Some clones in this sample may be carry-over from other donors' samples.

This clonotype was seen at least ten times. The rearrangement uses TRBV7-9 and TRBJ2-1; 7 bases align to TRBD2. Germline CDR1 is SEHNR and CDR2 is FQNEAQ (reference sequence). The length of the CDR3 is 17 residues. The ends lost 4 bases at V and 6 bases at J; junction bases unmatched: 15. Here the CDR3 DNA reads TGTGCCAGCAGCTCTACTACCGGGACTAAGGACCCCAATGAGCAGTTCTTC. This sequence encodes CASSSTTGTKDPNEQFF.

The chain joins TRBV4-2 to TRBJ2-3; D not resolved. This CDR3 contains 12 residues. Per the germline V gene, CDR1 is LGHNA and CDR2 is YNFKEQ. The V and J ends lost 5 bases and 3 bases respectively, with 6 bases between them. In DNA, the CDR3 is TGTGCCAGCAGCAATGGGACAGATACGCAGTATTTT. This gives the protein CASSNGTDTQYF.

The V and J genes are TRBV6-1 and TRBJ2-1, with 10 bases that match TRBD2. Germline loops: CDR1 MNHNS, CDR2 SASEGT. The CDR3 is 16 amino acids. Unmatched junction bases numbered 11, after V lost 7 bases and J lost 5 bases. The CDR3, as DNA: TGTGCCAGCACCGACTCCCCTAGCGGGGGAGACAATGAGCAGTTCTTC. Protein sequence: CASTDSPSGGDNEQFF.

This clonotype appeared many times. The rearrangement uses TRBV7-9 and TRBJ2-5, with unresolved D. Looked up from germline, CDR1 is SEHNR and CDR2 is FQNEAQ (reference sequence). Trimming removed 6 bases at V and 5 bases at J, with 10 bases between. The CDR3 is made up of 12 amino acids. The CDR3 region has the DNA TGTGCCAGCAGATCCATCAGGGAGACCCAGTACTTC. Amino acid sequence: CASRSIRETQYF.

This chain uses TRBV27 with TRBJ1-5; D is perhaps TRBD1 (5 bases). V was shortened by 5 bases and J by 3 bases, with 17 bases between the two germline ends. The CDR3 totals 16 residues. Per germline, CDR1 MNHEY and CDR2 SMNVEV (reference sequence). CDR3 sequence (DNA): TGTGCCAGCAGTCCCCGCAGGGACTTTGTCAATCAGCCCCAGCATTTT. This sequence encodes CASSPRRDFVNQPQHF.

The chain recombines TRBV12-3 or TRBV12-4 with TRBJ1-2; D may be TRBD1 (5 bases). V was trimmed by 2 bases and J by 3 bases, leaving 13 bases between them. CDR3 length: 15 amino acids. CDR3 nucleotide sequence: TGTGCCAGCAGTTTAAGAGCAGGGATGGACTATGGCTACACCTTC. It is translated as CASSLRAGMDYGYTF.

This chain links TRBV7-3 with TRBJ2-5, with D tentatively TRBD1 (6 bases). V was clipped by 5 bases and J by 5 bases, with 12 bases between them. CDR3 length: 13 amino acids. CDR1 is SGHTA and CDR2 is FQGTGA in the germline V gene. CDR3 in DNA: TGTGCCAGCAGCCGCAGAAGGGGGGAGACCCAGTACTTC. The encoded protein is CASSRRRGETQYF.

This clonotype was seen a single time. The chain has TRBV7-3 and TRBJ2-2; D is possibly TRBD1 or TRBD2 (7 bases each). V gave up 3 bases and J gave up 0 bases, with 20 bases separating them. This CDR3 spans 19 amino acids. Germline assignment: CDR1 SGHTA and CDR2 FQGTGA. The CDR3 sequence is CASSFRGGGHTTNTGELFF. CDR3 DNA sequence: TGTGCCAGCAGCTTCAGGGGGGGGGGACACACGACGAACACCGGGGAGCTGTTTTTT.

V and J are TRBV27 and TRBJ2-1; D perhaps matches TRBD1 (5 bases). Germline assignment: CDR1 MNHEY and CDR2 SMNVEV (reference sequence). This CDR3 is built from 12 residues. V dropped 6 bases and J dropped 10 bases, with 13 bases sitting between them. The CDR3 spells CASSSQGWEQFF. In DNA, the CDR3 is TGTGCCAGCAGCTCTCAGGGCTGGGAGCAGTTCTTC.

In its sample, this clonotype was seen once. This chain links TRBV12-5 with TRBJ2-2, with 9 nucleotides matching TRBD1. Germline CDR1 and CDR2: LGHNT and FRNRAP. The CDR3 has 15 residues. V was clipped by 4 bases and J by 4 bases; unmatched bases: 4. In DNA form, the CDR3 reads TGTGCTAGTGGTTGGACAGGGGACGGCACCGGGGAGCTGTTTTTT. Translation gives CASGWTGDGTGELFF. The full variable domain, with the rest looked up from reference TRBV12-5 and TRBJ2-2, is DARVTQTPRHKVTEMGQEVTMRCQPILGHNTVFWYRQTMMQGLELLAYFRNRAPLDDSGMPKDRFSAEMPDATLATLKIQPSEPRDSAVYFCASGWTGDGTGELFFGEGSRLTVL.

Only a few counts were recorded for this clonotype. This chain connects TRBV20-1 to TRBJ2-3; 8 nucleotides match TRBD2. Germline-derived CDR1 and CDR2 are DFQATT and SNEGSKA (reference sequence). This CDR3 comprises 14 residues. The V gene end was trimmed by 6 bases and the J gene end by 2 bases; junction bases not matched to a gene: 7. CDR3 amino acids: CSAPLAGYTDTQYF. The CDR3 DNA sequence: TGCAGTGCCCCGTTAGCGGGGTACACAGATACGCAGTATTTT.

This chain connects TRBV28 to TRBJ2-1; 7 bases fit TRBD1. Germline values: CDR1 MDHEN, CDR2 SYDVKM. There are 21 residues in the CDR3. Trimming took 4 bases from V and 0 from J; bases not matched to a gene: 21. In DNA, the CDR3 is TGTGCCAGCAGTTCACTAACCGACAGGGCCGACGACCTTAGCTCCTACAATGAGCAGTTCTTC. Translation: CASSSLTDRADDLSSYNEQFF.

This clonotype was counted ten times or more. The chain employs TRBV5-8 and TRBJ2-1; D is undetermined. This CDR3 spans 14 amino acids. Germline CDR1 is SGHTS and CDR2 is YDEGEE. Trimming left V 3 bases short and J 0 bases short, with 7 bases between. The DNA of the CDR3 is TGTGCCAGCAGCTCTGGCTTCTCCTACAATGAGCAGTTCTTC. It is translated as CASSSGFSYNEQFF.

V gene TRBV20-1 combines with J gene TRBJ2-7; D gene unclear. CDR3 length: 12 amino acids. Germline V lookup: CDR1 DFQATT, CDR2 SNEGSKA (reference sequence). Trimming shortened V by 0 bases and J by 2 bases, and 5 bases separated the two germline ends. CDR3 region: CSARDLTYEQYF. CDR3 sequence (DNA): TGCAGTGCTAGAGATTTGACCTACGAGCAGTACTTC.

The J gene is TRBJ2-1, the V gene TRBV27, with D perhaps TRBD2 (6 bases). V dropped 6 bases and J dropped 0 bases, with 12 bases sitting between them. The CDR3 is 15 amino acids. Germline V gives CDR1 MNHEY, CDR2 SMNVEV (reference sequence). CDR3 bases: TGTGCCAGCAGACTAGCCGTTAACTCCTACAATGAGCAGTTCTTC. Translation gives CASRLAVNSYNEQFF.

This clonotype is a singleton in its sample. The chain uses TRBV20-1 and TRBJ2-5; tentative D call: TRBD2 (6 bases). Trimming took 4 bases from V and 2 from J, leaving 17 bases between them. CDR1 and CDR2 from the germline V gene are DFQATT and SNEGSKA (reference sequence). CDR3 length equals 15 residues. The CDR3 region has the DNA TGCAGTGCTACGGCCCTGGCGGGGACGCAAGAGACCCAGTACTTC. Translated: CSATALAGTQETQYF.

The rearrangement links TRBV7-8 to TRBJ2-1; tentative D call: TRBD1 (5 bases). Germline loops: CDR1 SGHVS, CDR2 FQNEAQ. The CDR3 length is 17 residues. V was clipped by 4 bases and J by 6 bases, with 22 bases between them. CDR3 coding DNA: TGTGCCAGCAGCTCCCCTACAGGCAGACCCCCGATCAATGAGCAGTTCTTC. Its translation: CASSSPTGRPPINEQFF. The entire variable domain, with the rest obtained from reference TRBV7-8 and TRBJ2-1, is as follows: GAGVSQSPRYKVAKRGQDVALRCDPISGHVSLFWYQQALGQGPEFLTYFQNEAQLDKSGLPSDRFFAERPEGSVSTLKIQRTQQEDSAVYLCASSSPTGRPPINEQFFGPGTRLTVL.

This clonotype was picked up many times. J is TRBJ1-1 and V is TRBV11-2, with D uncertain. This CDR3 has 15 amino acids. Germline CDR1 reads SGHAT; CDR2 reads FQNNGV. Between the trimmed V and J ends, which lost 1 base and 3 bases, there was a span of 12 bases. CDR3 region: CASSLGDQVDTEAFF. CDR3 bases: TGTGCCAGCAGCTTAGGAGACCAGGTCGACACTGAAGCTTTCTTT.

This rearrangement joins TRBV7-2 to TRBJ2-2; D is ambiguous. The CDR3 totals 14 residues. The ends were cut back, 8 bases at V and 1 base at J, with 11 bases in the middle. Germline V gene lookup returns CDR1 SGHTA and CDR2 FQGNSA. CDR3 DNA sequence: TGTGCCAGCGGAAAAGGGCAGAACACCGGGGAGCTGTTTTTT. Protein product: CASGKGQNTGELFF.

In its sample, this clonotype was seen a few times. The genes are TRBV7-6 and TRBJ2-3, with D possibly being TRBD1 (7 bases). Trimming left V 1 base short and J 7 bases short, with 12 bases between. The CDR3 contains 14 residues. The germline V gene has CDR1 SGHVS and CDR2 FNYEAQ. The chain's CDR3 is CASSLGRGQNTQYF. The CDR3 nucleotides are TGTGCCAGCAGCTTAGGGAGGGGGCAAAATACGCAGTATTTT. The whole variable domain, filled in from reference TRBV7-6 and TRBJ2-3, reads GAGVSQSPRYKVTKRGQDVALRCDPISGHVSLYWYRQALGQGPEFLTYFNYEAQQDKSGLPNDRFSAERPEGSISTLTIQRTEQRDSAMYRCASSLGRGQNTQYFGPGTRLTVL.

V usage is TRBV18 and J usage is TRBJ2-7, with D possibly matching TRBD1 (6 bases). The germline V and J ends were trimmed by 2 bases and 3 bases, with 8 bases remaining between them. The CDR3 length is 13 residues. Germline CDR1 and CDR2: KGHSH and LQKENI. The CDR3 DNA reads as TGTGCCAGCTCACCAGGACAGCACTACGAGCAGTACTTC. Translated, it gives CASSPGQHYEQYF.

The chain joins TRBV14 to TRBJ1-3; possibly TRBD1 for D (6 bases). V was clipped by 6 bases and J by 4 bases, with 22 bases between them. CDR3 length: 17 residues. Germline CDR1 and CDR2: SGHDN and FVKESK. CDR3: CASSPRPFPGQGNTIYF. The CDR3 DNA reads TGTGCCAGCAGTCCGAGACCTTTTCCGGGACAAGGAAACACCATATATTTT.

In its sample, this clonotype was seen many times. The rearrangement uses TRBV9 and TRBJ2-7; no definite D call. Trimming shortened V by 7 bases and J by 3 bases, and 5 bases separated the two germline ends. Per the germline V gene, CDR1 is SGDLS and CDR2 is YYNGEE. The CDR3 has 10 amino acids. This chain's CDR3 is CASGDYEQYF. DNA for the CDR3: TGTGCCAGCGGCGACTACGAGCAGTACTTC.

The sample holds many counts of this clonotype. The J gene is TRBJ1-2, the V gene TRBV7-2; a possible D gene is TRBD1 (6 bases). V was cut by 6 bases and J by 7 bases, with 15 bases left in between. The CDR3 has 13 amino acids. Germline V lookup: CDR1 SGHTA, CDR2 FQGNSA. CDR3 sequence (DNA): TGTGCCAGCAGTCCACAGGGAAATCGTGGCTACACCTTC. Residues: CASSPQGNRGYTF.

Remarks on this clonotype: Given a much more abundant clone one base away, this may be a read error. The CDR3 DNA follows: TGCAGTGGAATTAATATTAACAGGGTACAGATGTACACTGAAGCTTTCTTT. Protein: CSGININRVQMYTEAFF. V usage is TRBV20-1 and J usage is TRBJ1-1; D is perhaps TRBD1 (6 bases). V was cut by 7 bases and J by 3 bases, with 27 bases left in between. Germline V gene lookup returns CDR1 DFQATT and CDR2 SNEGSKA (reference sequence). The CDR3 extends over 17 amino acids.